This T cell receptor (beta chain) was found in a study of beta chain features in type 1 diabetes. Only a few counts were recorded for this clone. As yet, its antigen is unknown. CDR1 and CDR2 from the germline V gene are LNHDA and SQIVND (reference sequence). The CDR3 consists of 14 residues. V gave up 5 bases and J gave up 2 bases, with 12 bases separating them. Findings of the study overall: The study found moderately but significantly shorter TCRB CDR3s in all four CD4+ subsets of Type 1 diabetes patients.

All of the isolated RNA was reverse transcribed, so expressed TCRB transcripts were sequenced. Sequenced naive, central memory and regulatory T cell samples produced an average of about 3.7 million reads. The assay was immunoSEQ multiplex PCR, and TCRdb's table has in-frame clones only and misses some. The table lists 500,000 to 850,000 clones, around 15% of them singletons. The specimen sequenced was naive CD4+ T cells from blood. The chain combines TRBV19 with TRBJ1-2; possibly TRBD1 for D (5 bases). The source of this sequence is a man aged 18 to 29 with type 1 diabetes. The CDR3 sequence: CASSWGKGNYGYTF. The CDR3 DNA follows: TGTGCCAGTAGTTGGGGCAAGGGAAACTATGGCTACACCTTC.